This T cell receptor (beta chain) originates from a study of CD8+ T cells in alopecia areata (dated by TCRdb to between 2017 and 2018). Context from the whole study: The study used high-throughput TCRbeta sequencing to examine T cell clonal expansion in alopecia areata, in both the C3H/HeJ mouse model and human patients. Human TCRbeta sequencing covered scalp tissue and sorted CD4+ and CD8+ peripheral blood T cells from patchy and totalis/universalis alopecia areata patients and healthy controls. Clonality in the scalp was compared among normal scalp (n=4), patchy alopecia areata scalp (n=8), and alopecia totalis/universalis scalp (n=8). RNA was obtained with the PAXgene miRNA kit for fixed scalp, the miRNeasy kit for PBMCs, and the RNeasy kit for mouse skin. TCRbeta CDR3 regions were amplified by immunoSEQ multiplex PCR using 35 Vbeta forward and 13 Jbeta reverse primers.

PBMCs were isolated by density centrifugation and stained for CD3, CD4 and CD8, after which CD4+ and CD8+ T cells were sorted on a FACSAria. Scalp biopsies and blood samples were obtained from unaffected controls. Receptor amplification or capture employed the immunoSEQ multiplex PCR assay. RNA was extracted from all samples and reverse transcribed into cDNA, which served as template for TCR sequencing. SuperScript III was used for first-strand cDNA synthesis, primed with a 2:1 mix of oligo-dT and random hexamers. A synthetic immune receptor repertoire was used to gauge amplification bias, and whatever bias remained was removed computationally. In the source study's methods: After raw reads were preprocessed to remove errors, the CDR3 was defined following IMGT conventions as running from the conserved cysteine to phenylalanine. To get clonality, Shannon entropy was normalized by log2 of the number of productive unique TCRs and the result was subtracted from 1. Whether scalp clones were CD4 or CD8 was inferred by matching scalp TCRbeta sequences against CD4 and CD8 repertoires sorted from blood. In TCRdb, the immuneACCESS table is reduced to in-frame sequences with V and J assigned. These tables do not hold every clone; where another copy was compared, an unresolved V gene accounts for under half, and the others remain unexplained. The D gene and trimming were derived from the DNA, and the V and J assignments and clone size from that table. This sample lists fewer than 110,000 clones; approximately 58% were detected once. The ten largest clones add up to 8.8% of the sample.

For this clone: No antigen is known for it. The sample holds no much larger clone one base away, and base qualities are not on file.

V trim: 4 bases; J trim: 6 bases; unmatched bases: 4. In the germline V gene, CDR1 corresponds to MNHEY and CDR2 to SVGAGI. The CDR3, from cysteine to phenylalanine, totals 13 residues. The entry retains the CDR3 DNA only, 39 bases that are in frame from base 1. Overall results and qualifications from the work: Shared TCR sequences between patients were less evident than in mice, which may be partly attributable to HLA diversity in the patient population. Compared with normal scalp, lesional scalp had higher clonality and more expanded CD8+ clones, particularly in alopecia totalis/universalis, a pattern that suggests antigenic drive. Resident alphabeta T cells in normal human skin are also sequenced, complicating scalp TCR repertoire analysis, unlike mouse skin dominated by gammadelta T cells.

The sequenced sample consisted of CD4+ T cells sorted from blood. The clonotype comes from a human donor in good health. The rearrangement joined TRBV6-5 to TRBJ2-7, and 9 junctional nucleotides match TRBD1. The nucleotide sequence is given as TGTGCCAGCAGTTCGGGACAGGGACCCGAGCAGTACTTC. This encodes CASSSGQGPEQYF.